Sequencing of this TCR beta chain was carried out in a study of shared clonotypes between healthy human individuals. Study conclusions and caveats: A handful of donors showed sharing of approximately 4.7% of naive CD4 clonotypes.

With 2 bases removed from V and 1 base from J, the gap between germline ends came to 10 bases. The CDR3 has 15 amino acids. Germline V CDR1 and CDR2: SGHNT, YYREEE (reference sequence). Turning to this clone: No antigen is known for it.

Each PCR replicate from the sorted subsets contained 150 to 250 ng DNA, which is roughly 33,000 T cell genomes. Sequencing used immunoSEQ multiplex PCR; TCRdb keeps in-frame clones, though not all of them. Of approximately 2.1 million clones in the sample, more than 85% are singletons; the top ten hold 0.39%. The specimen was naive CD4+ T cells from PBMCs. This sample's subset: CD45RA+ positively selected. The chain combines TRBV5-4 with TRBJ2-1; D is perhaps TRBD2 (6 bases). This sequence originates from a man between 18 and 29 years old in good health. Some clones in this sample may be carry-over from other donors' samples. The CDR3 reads CASSFGTLSYNEQFF. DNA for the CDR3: TGTGCCAGCAGCTTCGGGACTCTGTCCTACAATGAGCAGTTCTTC. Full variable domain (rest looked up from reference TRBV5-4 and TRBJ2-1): ETGVTQSPTHLIKTRGQQVTLRCSSQSGHNTVSWYQQALGQGPQFIFQYYREEENGRGNFPPRFSGLQFPNYSSELNVNALELDDSALYLCASSFGTLSYNEQFFGPGTRLTVL.